This TCR beta chain was recovered during a study of cytomegalovirus exposure and HLA in healthy donors. Broader study findings: As a later analysis revealed, most CMV-associated TCR beta chains appeared HLA-restricted.

The CDR3 contains 12 residues. Germline V CDR1 and CDR2: GTSNPN, SVGIG (reference sequence). Trimming took 3 bases from V and 8 from J; bases not matched to a gene: 4. PCR was performed using 60 Vbeta and 13 Jbeta primers. Generated by immunoSEQ multiplex PCR, the TCRdb table keeps only in-frame clones and is missing some. The sample carries 87,000 or so clones, about 8% recorded once. This clone was observed a handful of times. Its antigen is not known. The gene calls are TRBV30 and TRBJ2-1; 7 nucleotides align to TRBD2. The receptor's source is a man aged 45-65 years in good health and CMV-seronegative. Sequenced material: PBMCs. The CDR3 nucleotides read TGTGCCTGGAGGGGAGGGAACCATGAGCAGTTCTTC. Its translation is CAWRGGNHEQFF.